This TCR beta chain was observed in a study of T cell changes during pregnancy in multiple sclerosis. The CDR3 covers 15 residues. Germline CDR1 reads MNHEY; CDR2 reads SVGAGI. V lost 5 bases and J lost 1; bases outside the gene matches: 7. TCRdb's copy holds only in-frame clones and misses some; the assay was immunoSEQ multiplex PCR. The table lists fewer than 50,000 clones, 85% to 90% of them singletons. This TCR was sampled from a female donor with multiple sclerosis, enrolled in a pregnancy study. This specimen consisted of CD4+ T cells from peripheral blood mononuclear cells, obtained in the first trimester of pregnancy. This chain uses TRBV6-5 with TRBJ1-1, with 7 bases aligning to TRBD1. The CDR3 reads CASSNPGQQNTEAFF. The CDR3 DNA is TGTGCCAGCAGTAATCCGGGACAGCAGAACACTGAAGCTTTCTTT.